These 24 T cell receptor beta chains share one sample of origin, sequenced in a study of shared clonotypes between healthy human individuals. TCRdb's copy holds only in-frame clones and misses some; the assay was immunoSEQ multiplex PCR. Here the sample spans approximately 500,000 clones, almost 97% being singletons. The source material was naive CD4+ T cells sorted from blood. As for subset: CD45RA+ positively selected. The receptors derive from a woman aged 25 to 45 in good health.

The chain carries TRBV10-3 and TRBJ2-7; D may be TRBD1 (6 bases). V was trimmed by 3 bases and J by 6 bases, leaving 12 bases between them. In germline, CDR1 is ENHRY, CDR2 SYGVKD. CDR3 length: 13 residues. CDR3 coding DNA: TGTGCCATCAGTGAAGAACAGGGAGCCGAGCAGTACTTC. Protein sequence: CAISEEQGAEQYF.

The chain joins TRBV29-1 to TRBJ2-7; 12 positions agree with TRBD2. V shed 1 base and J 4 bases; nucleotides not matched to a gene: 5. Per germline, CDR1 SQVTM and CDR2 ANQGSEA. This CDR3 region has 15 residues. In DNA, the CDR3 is TGCAGCGTTGAAGCCCTAGCGGGAGGGCGGTACGAGCAGTACTTC. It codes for CSVEALAGGRYEQYF.

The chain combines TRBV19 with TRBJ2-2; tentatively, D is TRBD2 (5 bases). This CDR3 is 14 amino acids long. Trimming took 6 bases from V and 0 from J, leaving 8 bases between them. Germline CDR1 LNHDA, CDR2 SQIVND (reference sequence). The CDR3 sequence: CASRTGTNTGELFF. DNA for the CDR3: TGTGCCAGTAGGACGGGGACGAACACCGGGGAGCTGTTTTTT.

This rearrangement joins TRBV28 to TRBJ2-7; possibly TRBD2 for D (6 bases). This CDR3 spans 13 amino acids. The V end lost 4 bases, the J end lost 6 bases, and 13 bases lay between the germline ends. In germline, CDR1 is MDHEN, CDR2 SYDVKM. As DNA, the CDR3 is TGTGCCAGCAGTTCGGGAGCCCCTCTCGAGCAGTACTTC. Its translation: CASSSGAPLEQYF.

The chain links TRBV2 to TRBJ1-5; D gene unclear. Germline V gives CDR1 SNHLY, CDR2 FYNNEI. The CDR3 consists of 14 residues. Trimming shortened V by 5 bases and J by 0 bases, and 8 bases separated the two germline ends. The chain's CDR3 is CASSSRYSNQPQHF. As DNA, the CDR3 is TGTGCCAGCAGTTCACGATATAGCAATCAGCCCCAGCATTTT.

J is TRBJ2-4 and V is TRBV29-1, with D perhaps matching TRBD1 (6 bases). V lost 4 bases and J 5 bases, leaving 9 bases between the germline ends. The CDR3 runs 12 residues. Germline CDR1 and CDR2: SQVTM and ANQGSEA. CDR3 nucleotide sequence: TGCAGCGTTGGTGAGGGGGAAAACATTCAGTACTTC. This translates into CSVGEGENIQYF.

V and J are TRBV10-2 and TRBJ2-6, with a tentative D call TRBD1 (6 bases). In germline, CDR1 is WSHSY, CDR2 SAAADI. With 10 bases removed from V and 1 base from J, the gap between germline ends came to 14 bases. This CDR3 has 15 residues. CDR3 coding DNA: TGCGCCACCCTGGGACATCAATCTGGGGCCAACGTCCTGACTTTC. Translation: CATLGHQSGANVLTF.

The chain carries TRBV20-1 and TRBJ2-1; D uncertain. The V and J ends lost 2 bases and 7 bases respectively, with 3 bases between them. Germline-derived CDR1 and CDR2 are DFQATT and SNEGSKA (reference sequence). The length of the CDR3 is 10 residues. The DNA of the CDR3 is TGCAGTGCTAGATTTAATGAGCAGTTCTTC. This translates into CSARFNEQFF.

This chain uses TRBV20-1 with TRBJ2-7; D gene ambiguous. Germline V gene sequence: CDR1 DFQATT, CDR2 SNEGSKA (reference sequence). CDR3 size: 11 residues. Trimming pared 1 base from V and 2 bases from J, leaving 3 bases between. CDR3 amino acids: CSARVTYEQYF. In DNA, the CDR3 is TGCAGTGCTAGAGTTACCTACGAGCAGTACTTC.

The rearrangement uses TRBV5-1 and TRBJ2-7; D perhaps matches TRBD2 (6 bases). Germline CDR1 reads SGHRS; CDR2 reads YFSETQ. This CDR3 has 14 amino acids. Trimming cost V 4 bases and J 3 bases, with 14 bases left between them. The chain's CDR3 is CASSTGDGGYEQYF. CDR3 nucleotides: TGCGCCAGCAGCACGGGGGACGGAGGCTACGAGCAGTACTTC.

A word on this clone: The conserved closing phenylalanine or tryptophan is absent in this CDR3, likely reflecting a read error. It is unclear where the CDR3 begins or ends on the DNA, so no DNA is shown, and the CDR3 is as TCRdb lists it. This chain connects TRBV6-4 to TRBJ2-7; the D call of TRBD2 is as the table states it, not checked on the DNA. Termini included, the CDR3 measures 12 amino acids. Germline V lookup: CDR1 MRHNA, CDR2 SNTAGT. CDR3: CASNPSRGREGS.

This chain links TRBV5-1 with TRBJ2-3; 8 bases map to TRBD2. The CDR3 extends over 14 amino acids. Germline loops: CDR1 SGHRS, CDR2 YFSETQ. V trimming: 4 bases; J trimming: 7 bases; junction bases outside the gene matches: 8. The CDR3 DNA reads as TGCGCCAGCAGCCCCACGGGAGGGGGGAATACGCAGTATTTT. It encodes CASSPTGGGNTQYF.

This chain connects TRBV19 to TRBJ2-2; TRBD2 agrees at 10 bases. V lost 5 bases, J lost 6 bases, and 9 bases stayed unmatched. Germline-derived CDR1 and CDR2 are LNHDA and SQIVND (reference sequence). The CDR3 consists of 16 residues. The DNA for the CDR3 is TGTGCCAGTAGTCTCGGACTAGCGGCCTACGCCGGGGAGCTGTTTTTT. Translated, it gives CASSLGLAAYAGELFF.

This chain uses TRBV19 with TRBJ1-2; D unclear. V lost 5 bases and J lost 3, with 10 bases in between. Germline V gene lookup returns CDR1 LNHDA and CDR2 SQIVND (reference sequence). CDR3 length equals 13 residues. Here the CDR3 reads CASSVQEDYGYTF. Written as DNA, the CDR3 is TGTGCCAGTAGTGTTCAGGAAGACTATGGCTACACCTTC.

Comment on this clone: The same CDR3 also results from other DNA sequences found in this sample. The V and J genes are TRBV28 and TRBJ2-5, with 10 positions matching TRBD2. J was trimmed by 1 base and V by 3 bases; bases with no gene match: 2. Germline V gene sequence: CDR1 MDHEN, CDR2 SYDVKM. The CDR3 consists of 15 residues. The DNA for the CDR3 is TGTGCCAGCAGTTTGTGGACTAGCGGCCAAGAGACCCAGTACTTC. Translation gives CASSLWTSGQETQYF.

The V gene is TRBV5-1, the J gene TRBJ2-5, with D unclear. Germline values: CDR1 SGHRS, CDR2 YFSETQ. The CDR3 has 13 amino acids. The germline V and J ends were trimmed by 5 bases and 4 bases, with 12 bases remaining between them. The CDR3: CASSPRQAETQYF. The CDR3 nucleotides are TGCGCCAGCAGTCCCCGGCAGGCAGAGACCCAGTACTTC.

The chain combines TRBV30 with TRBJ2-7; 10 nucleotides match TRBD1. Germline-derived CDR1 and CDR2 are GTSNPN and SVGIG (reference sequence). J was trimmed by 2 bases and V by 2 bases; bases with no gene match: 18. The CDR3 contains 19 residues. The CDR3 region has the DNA TGTGCCTGGAGTCTCGGGACAGGGGTTAGGCTAGCGGAGCCCTACGAGCAGTACTTC. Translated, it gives CAWSLGTGVRLAEPYEQYF.

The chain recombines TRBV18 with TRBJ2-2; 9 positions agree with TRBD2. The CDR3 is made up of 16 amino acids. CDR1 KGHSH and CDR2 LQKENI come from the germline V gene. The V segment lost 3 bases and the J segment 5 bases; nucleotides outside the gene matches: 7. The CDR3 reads CASSPRVAGATGELFF. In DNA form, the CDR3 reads TGTGCCAGCTCACCCCGAGTAGCGGGAGCGACCGGGGAGCTGTTTTTT.

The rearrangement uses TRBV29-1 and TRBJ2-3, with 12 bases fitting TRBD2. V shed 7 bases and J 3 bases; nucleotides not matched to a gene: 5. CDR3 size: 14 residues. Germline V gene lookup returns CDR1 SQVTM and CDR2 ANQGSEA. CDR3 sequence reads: CSDLTSGRTDTQYF. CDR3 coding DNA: TGCAGCGACCTGACTAGCGGGAGAACAGATACGCAGTATTTT.

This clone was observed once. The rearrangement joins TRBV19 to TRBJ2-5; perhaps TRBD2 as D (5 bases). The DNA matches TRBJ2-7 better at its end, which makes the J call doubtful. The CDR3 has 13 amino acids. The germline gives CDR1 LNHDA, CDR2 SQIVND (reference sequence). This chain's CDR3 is CASSTLSGYEQYF. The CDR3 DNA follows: TGTGCCAGTAGTACCCTAAGCGGCTACGAGCAGTACTTC.

In DNA form, the CDR3 reads TGCGCCAGCAACATGGGGGGCAGTAGGAACTATGGCTACACCTTC. Residues: CASNMGGSRNYGYTF. V usage is TRBV5-1 and J usage is TRBJ1-2; D might be TRBD1 (6 bases). Germline lookup yields CDR1 SGHRS and CDR2 YFSETQ. The CDR3 extends over 15 amino acids. The germline V and J ends were trimmed by 6 bases and 2 bases, with 17 bases remaining between them.

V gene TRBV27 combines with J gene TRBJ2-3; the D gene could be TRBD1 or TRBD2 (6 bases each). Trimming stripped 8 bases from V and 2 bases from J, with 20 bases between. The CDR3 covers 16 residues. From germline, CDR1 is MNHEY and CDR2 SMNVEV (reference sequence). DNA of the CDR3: TGTGCCAGCGGACGCGGGGCGGGGACAAACACAGATACGCAGTATTTT. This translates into CASGRGAGTNTDTQYF.

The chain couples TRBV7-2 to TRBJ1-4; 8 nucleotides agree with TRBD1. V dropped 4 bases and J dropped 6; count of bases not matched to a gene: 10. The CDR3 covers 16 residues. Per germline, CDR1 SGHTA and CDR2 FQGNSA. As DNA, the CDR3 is TGTGCCAGCAGCTCAGGGACAGGAGGGCCCCATGAAAAACTGTTTTTT. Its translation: CASSSGTGGPHEKLFF.

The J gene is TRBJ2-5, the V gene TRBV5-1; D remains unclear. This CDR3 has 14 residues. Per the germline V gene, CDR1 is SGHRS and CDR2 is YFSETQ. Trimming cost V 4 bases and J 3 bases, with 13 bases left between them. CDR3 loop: CASSLTSSKETQYF. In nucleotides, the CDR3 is TGCGCCAGCAGCCTGACTTCATCCAAAGAGACCCAGTACTTC.